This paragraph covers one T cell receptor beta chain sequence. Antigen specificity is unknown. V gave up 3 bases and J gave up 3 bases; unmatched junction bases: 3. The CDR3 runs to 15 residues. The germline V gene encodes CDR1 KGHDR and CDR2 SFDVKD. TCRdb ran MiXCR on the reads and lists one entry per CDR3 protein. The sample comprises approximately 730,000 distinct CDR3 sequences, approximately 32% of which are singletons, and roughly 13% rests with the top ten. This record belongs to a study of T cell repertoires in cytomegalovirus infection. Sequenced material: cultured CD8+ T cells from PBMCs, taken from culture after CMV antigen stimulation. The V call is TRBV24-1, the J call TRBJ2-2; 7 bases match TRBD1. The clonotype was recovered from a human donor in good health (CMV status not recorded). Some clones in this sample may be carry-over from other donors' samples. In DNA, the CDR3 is TGTGCCACCAGTGATCCTGACAGGGACACCGGGGAGCTGTTTTTT. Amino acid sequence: CATSDPDRDTGELFF.